The 26 T cell receptor beta chains listed next were all sequenced from one sample in a study of blood T cell repertoires in COVID-19. Profiled with immunoSEQ multiplex PCR; TCRdb holds only in-frame clones, not every one. The sample carries 200,000 to 250,000 clones, around 87% recorded once. Sequencing input: PBMCs or T cells enriched from blood (not recorded which). These receptors were taken from a woman younger than 45 with acute COVID-19.

This chain uses TRBV27 with TRBJ2-6; D is possibly TRBD2 (6 bases). Trimming cost V 5 bases and J 1 base, with 15 bases left between them. Per germline, CDR1 MNHEY and CDR2 SMNVEV (reference sequence). There are 17 residues in the CDR3. The CDR3 loop reads CASSRYRDFSGANVLTF. CDR3 bases: TGTGCCAGCAGTCGGTACCGGGACTTTTCTGGGGCCAACGTCCTGACTTTC. The entire variable domain, with the rest obtained from reference TRBV27 and TRBJ2-6, is as follows: EAQVTQNPRYLITVTGKKLTVTCSQNMNHEYMSWYRQDPGLGLRQIYYSMNVEVTDKGDVPEGYKVSRKEKRNFPLILESPSPNQTSLYFCASSRYRDFSGANVLTFGAGSRLTVL.

This rearrangement joins TRBV5-4 to TRBJ2-1; weak D call: TRBD1 (6 bases). CDR1 SGHNT and CDR2 YYREEE come from the germline V gene (reference sequence). The CDR3 loop spans 15 amino acids. The V and J ends lost 1 base and 0 bases respectively, with 8 bases between them. CDR3 in amino acids: CASSLSQGSYNEQFF. DNA for the CDR3: TGTGCCAGCAGCTTGTCACAGGGCTCCTACAATGAGCAGTTCTTC.

This clone was recorded only once. V is TRBV19 and J is TRBJ1-2, with 9 nucleotides matching TRBD1. Trimming at V came to 3 bases and at J to 4 bases, leaving 9 bases not matched to a gene. The V gene's germline CDR1 is LNHDA and CDR2 SQIVND (reference sequence). CDR3 length: 16 amino acids. The CDR3 sequence: CASSILRDRDIYGYTF. CDR3 sequence (DNA): TGTGCCAGTAGTATTTTGAGGGACAGGGACATCTATGGCTACACCTTC.

This chain uses TRBV12-3 or TRBV12-4 with TRBJ1-2; TRBD1 agrees at 7 bases. V trimming: 3 bases; J trimming: 6 bases; junction bases outside the gene matches: 4. This CDR3 region has 13 residues. The CDR3 loop is CASSFDRVDGYTF. The CDR3 DNA is TGTGCCAGCAGTTTCGACAGGGTGGATGGCTACACCTTC.

This clone has more than one count but fewer than ten. CDR3 DNA sequence: TGTGCCAGCTCACCCACTAGCAACCCCTCCTACGAGCAGTACTTC. Translated: CASSPTSNPSYEQYF. The chain links TRBV18 to TRBJ2-7, with D possibly TRBD2 on 6 matching bases. Trimming removed 3 bases from V and 0 bases from J, with 12 bases in between. Germline CDR1 is KGHSH and CDR2 is LQKENI. The length of the CDR3 is 15 residues.

The sample holds one count of this clone. V gene TRBV7-9 combines with J gene TRBJ1-1, with 7 positions matching TRBD1. V shed 8 bases, J shed 3 bases, and the junction held 9 bases outside the gene matches. This CDR3 contains 14 residues. The germline V gene has CDR1 SEHNR and CDR2 FQNEAQ (reference sequence). The CDR3 is CASESGTAYTEAFF. In nucleotides, the CDR3 is TGTGCCAGCGAATCGGGGACAGCCTACACTGAAGCTTTCTTT.

Notes on this clone: The sample has other DNA sequences that encode this CDR3 too. The chain has TRBV2 and TRBJ1-6, with 8 bases that match TRBD1. After removal of 6 bases from V and 6 bases from J, the junction contained 4 bases not matched to a gene. The V gene's germline CDR1 is SNHLY and CDR2 FYNNEI. This CDR3 has 14 amino acids. The CDR3 DNA reads as TGTGCCAGCAGCGCAGACAGGGGTAATTCACCCCTCCACTTT. Translated, it gives CASSADRGNSPLHF. The variable domain in full, completed from reference TRBV2 and TRBJ1-6, reads EPEVTQTPSHQVTQMGQEVILRCVPISNHLYFYWYRQILGQKVEFLVSFYNNEISEKSEIFDDQFSVERPDGSNFTLKIRSTKLEDSAMYFCASSADRGNSPLHFGNGTRLTVT.

The V call is TRBV28, the J call TRBJ1-4; 9 positions agree with TRBD1. Germline CDR1 MDHEN, CDR2 SYDVKM. The trim removed 5 bases at V and 7 bases at J, leaving 8 bases unmatched. The CDR3 loop spans 15 amino acids. This CDR3 reads CASSGPGTGLEKLFF. The CDR3 coding sequence is TGTGCCAGCAGTGGCCCCGGGACAGGGCTTGAAAAACTGTTTTTT.

Regarding this clone: Other nucleotide sequences in the sample specify the same CDR3. The J gene is TRBJ2-7, the V gene TRBV7-9, with D perhaps matching TRBD2 (6 bases). CDR1 and CDR2 from the germline V gene are SEHNR and FQNEAQ (reference sequence). V was clipped by 5 bases and J by 5 bases, with 10 bases between them. The CDR3 has 12 amino acids. CDR3 sequence (DNA): TGTGCCAGCAGCCCCCCGGGGGACGAGCAGTACTTC. The encoded protein is CASSPPGDEQYF.

This clone was seen more than once but under ten times. This chain links TRBV19 with TRBJ1-5; D possibly corresponds to TRBD1 (6 bases). The CDR3 sequence is 14 residues long. Trimming left V 9 bases short and J 5 bases short, with 17 bases between. The V gene's germline CDR1 is LNHDA and CDR2 SQIVND (reference sequence). The CDR3, as DNA: TGTGCCAGCTCGCTACAGGGAGGGGATCAGCCCCAGCATTTT. Its protein product is CASSLQGGDQPQHF.

This clone appeared a single time. The chain links TRBV2 to TRBJ1-6; D is perhaps TRBD1 (5 bases). V shed 4 bases and J shed 8 bases, with 12 bases lying between them. The CDR3 spans 14 residues. The V gene's germline CDR1 is SNHLY and CDR2 FYNNEI. As DNA, the CDR3 is TGTGCCAGCAGTGCAACGGGGGAGTATTCACCCCTCCACTTT. As protein: CASSATGEYSPLHF.

J is TRBJ2-3 and V is TRBV7-3; 8 bases align to TRBD2. Germline CDR1 reads SGHTA; CDR2 reads FQGTGA. The CDR3 totals 15 residues. V lost 4 bases and J lost 3; bases outside the gene matches: 6. The CDR3 DNA reads TGTGCCAGCAGCTCCCCGGGAGGGCCGACAGATACGCAGTATTTT. Protein sequence: CASSSPGGPTDTQYF.

The V call is TRBV2, the J call TRBJ2-7, with TRBD2 matching 7 bases. The germline V gene has CDR1 SNHLY and CDR2 FYNNEI. V was clipped by 4 bases and J by 6 bases; unmatched bases: 6. The CDR3 runs to 13 residues. CDR3 sequence (DNA): TGTGCCAGCAGTGGGGACTCTAGCGGCGAGCAGTACTTC. Its protein product is CASSGDSSGEQYF.

The CDR3 nucleotides read TGTGCCAGCAGTTCGGCGGAAAAATCCTACAATGAGCAGTTCTTC. It yields the protein CASSSAEKSYNEQFF. V and J are TRBV28 and TRBJ2-1; D is unresolved. This CDR3 has 15 residues. Trimming took off 4 bases at V and 1 base at J, with 11 bases between the two ends. CDR1 is MDHEN and CDR2 is SYDVKM in the germline V gene.

The rearrangement links TRBV29-1 to TRBJ1-2, with a possible D match to TRBD1 (5 bases). CDR1 and CDR2 from the germline V gene are SQVTM and ANQGSEA. Trimming stripped 3 bases from V and 4 bases from J, with 9 bases between. The CDR3 covers 12 residues. CDR3: CSVDQGPYGYTF. CDR3 nucleotides: TGCAGCGTTGACCAGGGCCCCTATGGCTACACCTTC.

The rearrangement links TRBV19 to TRBJ1-1; 10 nucleotides align to TRBD1. V was pared by 5 bases and J by 5 bases, with 14 bases of the junction left unmatched. The CDR3 is made up of 17 amino acids. Germline lookup yields CDR1 LNHDA and CDR2 SQIVND (reference sequence). The CDR3 DNA reads as TGTGCCAGTAGTCCTGGCCGGAGGACAGGGGGAAATACTGAAGCTTTCTTT. Translation: CASSPGRRTGGNTEAFF.

The chain combines TRBV2 with TRBJ1-1, with 7 bases fitting TRBD1. The germline CDR1 and CDR2 sequences are SNHLY and FYNNEI. Losses at the gene ends were 6 bases for V and 7 bases for J; bases not matched to a gene: 8. This CDR3 region has 13 residues. CDR3 DNA: TGTGCCAGCAGAGGGGGACAGCCACTTGAAGCTTTCTTT. This sequence encodes CASRGGQPLEAFF.

The V and J genes are TRBV4-1 and TRBJ1-2; D call uncertain. Germline CDR1 MGHRA, CDR2 YSYEKL. Trimming removed 5 bases from V and 0 bases from J, with 13 bases in between. The CDR3 has 15 residues. CDR3 loop: CASSSPGKSNYGYTF. The CDR3 nucleotides read TGCGCCAGCAGCTCCCCAGGCAAATCTAACTATGGCTACACCTTC.

The rearrangement links TRBV6-5 to TRBJ2-5; the D is unclear. This CDR3 has 13 residues. The V and J ends lost 2 bases and 0 bases respectively, with 4 bases between them. The germline V gene has CDR1 MNHEY and CDR2 SVGAGI. The CDR3 protein is CASSYLDQETQYF. CDR3 sequence (DNA): TGTGCCAGCAGTTACCTCGACCAAGAGACCCAGTACTTC.

This clone was detected only a few times. Other DNA variants within this sample encode the same CDR3. The gene calls are TRBV19 and TRBJ1-6; D not certain. This CDR3 region has 12 residues. The germline CDR1 and CDR2 sequences are LNHDA and SQIVND (reference sequence). The V and J ends lost 1 base and 9 bases respectively, with 4 bases between them. The chain's CDR3 is CASSIASSPLHF. CDR3 nucleotides: TGTGCCAGTAGTATAGCCAGTTCACCCCTCCACTTT.

CDR3 sequence (DNA): TGTGCCACCAGTGATTCCTTCTCGACAGCAACGCAGTATTTT. It yields the protein CATSDSFSTATQYF. The chain is built from TRBV24-1 and TRBJ2-3, with a weak D call TRBD1 (5 bases). Trimming left V 2 bases short and J 9 bases short, with 14 bases between. In germline, CDR1 is KGHDR, CDR2 SFDVKD. The CDR3 covers 14 residues.

This chain links TRBV9 with TRBJ1-1; 8 bases align to TRBD1. The CDR3 is 13 residues long. Germline-derived CDR1 and CDR2 are SGDLS and YYNGEE. With 8 bases clipped from V and 0 bases from J, the junction kept 3 bases outside the gene matches. The CDR3 protein is CASRQGLNTEAFF. CDR3 coding DNA: TGTGCCAGTAGACAGGGGTTGAACACTGAAGCTTTCTTT.

The chain employs TRBV27 and TRBJ2-1; 8 bases map to TRBD1. The V gene's germline CDR1 is MNHEY and CDR2 SMNVEV (reference sequence). The CDR3 extends over 15 amino acids. Unmatched junction bases numbered 6, after V lost 5 bases and J lost 3 bases. CDR3 nucleotides: TGTGCCAGCAGTCCATGGGGACAGGACTACAATGAGCAGTTCTTC. Its protein is CASSPWGQDYNEQFF.

The chain combines TRBV2 with TRBJ2-3; tentatively, D is TRBD1 (5 bases). CDR1 and CDR2 from the germline V gene are SNHLY and FYNNEI. The V end lost 8 bases, the J end lost 0 bases, and 12 bases lay between the germline ends. The CDR3 extends over 14 amino acids. The CDR3 loop reads CASSRQYSTDTQYF. In DNA form, the CDR3 reads TGTGCCAGCTCTAGACAGTATAGCACAGATACGCAGTATTTT.

The V call is TRBV25-1, the J call TRBJ2-5, with D perhaps TRBD1 (5 bases). The CDR3 contains 15 residues. CDR1 and CDR2 from the germline V gene are MGHDK and SYGVNS. Trimming stripped 3 bases from V and 5 bases from J, with 16 bases between. The CDR3 is CASSEPTGVYETQYF. In nucleotides, the CDR3 is TGTGCCAGCAGTGAGCCCACAGGAGTCTATGAGACCCAGTACTTC.

The rearrangement joins TRBV28 to TRBJ1-5, with D possibly being TRBD1 (6 bases). CDR1 MDHEN and CDR2 SYDVKM come from the germline V gene. Trimming left V 11 bases short and J 3 bases short, with 17 bases between. The CDR3 sequence is 14 residues long. CDR3 in amino acids: CAGGGRGSNQPQHF. CDR3 nucleotide sequence: TGTGCCGGGGGGGGCCGGGGTTCCAATCAGCCCCAGCATTTT.